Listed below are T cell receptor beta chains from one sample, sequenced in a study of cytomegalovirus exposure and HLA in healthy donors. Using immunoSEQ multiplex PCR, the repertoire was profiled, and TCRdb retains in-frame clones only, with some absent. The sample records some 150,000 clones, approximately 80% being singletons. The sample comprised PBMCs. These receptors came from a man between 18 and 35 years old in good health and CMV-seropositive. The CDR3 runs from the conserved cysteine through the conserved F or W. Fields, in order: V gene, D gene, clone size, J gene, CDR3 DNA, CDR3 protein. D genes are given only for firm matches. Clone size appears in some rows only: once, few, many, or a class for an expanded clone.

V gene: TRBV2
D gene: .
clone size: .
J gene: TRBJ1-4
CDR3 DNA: TGTGCCAGCACTTCAGCGGGGCTAATCGGGGAAAAACTGTTTTTT
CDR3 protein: CASTSAGLIGEKLFF

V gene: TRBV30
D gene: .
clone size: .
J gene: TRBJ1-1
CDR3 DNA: TGTGCCTGGAGTGTACTTTTGGGAGCATCGAACACTGAAGCTTTCTTT
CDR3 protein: CAWSVLLGASNTEAFF

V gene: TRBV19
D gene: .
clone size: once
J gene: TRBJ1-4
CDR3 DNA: TGTGCCAGTAGTGGTGGACTCTCTAATGAAAAACTGTTTTTT
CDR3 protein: CASSGGLSNEKLFF

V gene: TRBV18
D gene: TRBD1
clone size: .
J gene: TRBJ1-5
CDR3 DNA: TGTGCCAGCTCACAAGAGGGACAGAGTAGCAATCAGCCCCAGCATTTT
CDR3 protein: CASSQEGQSSNQPQHF

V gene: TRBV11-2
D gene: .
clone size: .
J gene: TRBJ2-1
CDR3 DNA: TGTGCCAGCAGCTCTACAGCAAGTAAGAATGAGCAGTTCTTC
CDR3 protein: CASSSTASKNEQFF

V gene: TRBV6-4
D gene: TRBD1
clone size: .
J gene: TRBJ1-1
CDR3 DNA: TGTGCCAGCAGTCCGGGACAGGGAGGGACTGAAGCTTTCTTT
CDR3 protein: CASSPGQGGTEAFF

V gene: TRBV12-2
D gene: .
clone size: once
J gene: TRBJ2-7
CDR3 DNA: TGTGCAAGTCGCTTAGGAGGGACAGGTACCTACGAGCAGTACTTC
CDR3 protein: CASRLGGTGTYEQYF

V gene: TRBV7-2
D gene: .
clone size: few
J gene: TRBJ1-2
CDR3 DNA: TGTGCCAGCAGCTTCCCGGGGATAGACTATGGCTACACCTTC
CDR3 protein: CASSFPGIDYGYTF

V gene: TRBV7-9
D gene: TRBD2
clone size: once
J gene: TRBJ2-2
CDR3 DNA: TGTTCCAGCAGCCCAACTAGCGGGAGGGCCGGCGGGGAGCTGTTTTTT
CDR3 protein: CSSSPTSGRAGGELFF

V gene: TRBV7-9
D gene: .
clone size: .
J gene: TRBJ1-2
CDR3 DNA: TGTTCCAGCAGCTTAGCGGCAGGCCCCTATGGCTACACCTTC
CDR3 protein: CSSSLAAGPYGYTF

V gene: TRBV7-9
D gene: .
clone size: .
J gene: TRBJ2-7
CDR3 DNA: TGTGCCAGCTCCGGGGCCTACGAGCAGTACTTC
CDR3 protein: CASSGAYEQYF

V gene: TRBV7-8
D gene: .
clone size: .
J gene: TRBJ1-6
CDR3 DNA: TGTGCCAGCAGCTTAGCGCGAGGGTTGAACTCACCCCTCCACTTT
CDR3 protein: CASSLARGLNSPLHF

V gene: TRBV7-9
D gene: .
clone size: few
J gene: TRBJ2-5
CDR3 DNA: TGTGCCAGCAGTCCGGGCGGGGGCTGGGAGACCCAGTACTTC
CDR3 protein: CASSPGGGWETQYF

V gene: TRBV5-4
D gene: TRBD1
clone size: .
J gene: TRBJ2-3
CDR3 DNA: TGTGCCAGCAGCTCCTGGACAGGGGGGACAGATACGCAGTATTTT
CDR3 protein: CASSSWTGGTDTQYF

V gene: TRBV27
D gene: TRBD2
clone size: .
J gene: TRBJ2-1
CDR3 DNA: TGTGCCAGCAGTTCCTTGGGACTAGCGAATGAGCAGTTCTTC
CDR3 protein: CASSSLGLANEQFF

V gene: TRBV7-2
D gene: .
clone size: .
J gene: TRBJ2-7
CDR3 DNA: TGTGCCAGCAGCCCGACGCAGGGCTACGAGCAGTACTTC
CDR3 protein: CASSPTQGYEQYF

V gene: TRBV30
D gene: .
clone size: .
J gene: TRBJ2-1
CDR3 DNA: TGTGCCTGGACAGGTCTGTACAATGAGCAGTTCTTC
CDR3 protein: CAWTGLYNEQFF

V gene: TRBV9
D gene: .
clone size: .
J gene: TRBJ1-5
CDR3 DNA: TGTGCCAGCAGCGTGGGGAGTAATCAGCCCCAGCATTTT
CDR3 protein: CASSVGSNQPQHF

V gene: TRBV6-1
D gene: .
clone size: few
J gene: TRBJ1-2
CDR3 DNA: TGTGCCAGCAGTGAATGGGGGGGTGACTATGGCTACACCTTC
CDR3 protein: CASSEWGGDYGYTF

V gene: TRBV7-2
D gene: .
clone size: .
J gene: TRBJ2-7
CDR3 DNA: TGTGCCAGCAGCTTAGCCGTTAGGGGCGTGGGCGAGCAGTACTTC
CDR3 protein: CASSLAVRGVGEQYF

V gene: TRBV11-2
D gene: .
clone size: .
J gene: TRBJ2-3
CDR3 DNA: TGTGCCAGCAGCCGCCTCCCGGGGGGCACAGATACGCAGTATTTT
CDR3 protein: CASSRLPGGTDTQYF

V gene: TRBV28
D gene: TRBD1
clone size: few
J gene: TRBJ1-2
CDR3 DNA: TGTGCCAGCAGAGAACGAGCAGGGGGCGTTGTCTATGGCTACACCTTC
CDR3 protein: CASRERAGGVVYGYTF

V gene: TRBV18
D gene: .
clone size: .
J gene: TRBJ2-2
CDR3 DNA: TGTGCCAGCTCACCTCAACGAGCGGCTAACACCGGGGAGCTGTTTTTT
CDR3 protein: CASSPQRAANTGELFF

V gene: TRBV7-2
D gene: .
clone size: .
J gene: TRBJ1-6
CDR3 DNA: TGTGCCAGCAGCCAAGGGCCAGGGGTTAATTCACCCCTCCACTTT
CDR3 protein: CASSQGPGVNSPLHF

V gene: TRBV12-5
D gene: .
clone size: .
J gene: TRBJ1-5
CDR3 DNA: TGTGCTAGTGGTTTGGTCCGGTCAGGTCTTAGGAGCAATCAGCCCCAGCATTTT
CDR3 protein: CASGLVRSGLRSNQPQHF

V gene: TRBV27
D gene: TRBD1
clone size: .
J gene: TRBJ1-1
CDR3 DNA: TGTGCCAGCAGTCCCACGCGGGGACAGATGAACACTGAAGCTTTCTTT
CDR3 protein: CASSPTRGQMNTEAFF

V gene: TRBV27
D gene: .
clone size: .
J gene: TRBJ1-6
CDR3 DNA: TGTGCCAGCTGCGGGGGGCGCTATAATTCACCCCTCCACTTT
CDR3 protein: CASCGGRYNSPLHF

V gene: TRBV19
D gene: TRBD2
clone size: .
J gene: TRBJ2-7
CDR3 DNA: TGTGCCAGTAGTCCAGGAAGCGGGAGAGCGGAGCAGTACTTC
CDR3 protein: CASSPGSGRAEQYF

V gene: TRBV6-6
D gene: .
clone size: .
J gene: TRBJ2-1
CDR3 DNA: TGTGCCAGCAGTTCTGGGAGGGAGCAGTTCTTC
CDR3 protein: CASSSGREQFF

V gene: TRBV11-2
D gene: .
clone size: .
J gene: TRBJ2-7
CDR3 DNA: TGTGCCAGCAGCTTAATTGGGGCGGACTACGAGCAGTACTTC
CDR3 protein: CASSLIGADYEQYF